Below, 30 T cell receptor beta chains from the same sample are listed, as sequenced in a study of beta chain features in type 1 diabetes. Points from the study as a whole: Among patients with Type 1 diabetes, TCRB CDR3s were moderately but significantly shorter in every one of the four CD4+ subsets.

TCRB transcripts that were expressed got sequenced, as all of the isolated RNA had been reverse transcribed. Generated by immunoSEQ multiplex PCR, the TCRdb table keeps only in-frame clones and is missing some. The table includes about 28,000 clones, 65% detected once. Their target antigens are unknown. Sequencing used Tregs from blood. The source is a woman younger than 45 with type 1 diabetes.

V usage is TRBV6-5 and J usage is TRBJ1-5, with D possibly being TRBD1 (5 bases). V was pared by 0 bases and J by 5 bases, with 14 bases between. The CDR3 consists of 16 residues. CDR1 MNHEY and CDR2 SVGAGI come from the germline V gene. CDR3: CASSYSPPGSYQPQHF. DNA of the CDR3: TGTGCCAGCAGTTACTCCCCTCCAGGGTCGTATCAGCCCCAGCATTTT.

This chain connects TRBV19 to TRBJ2-1; D is possibly TRBD2 (7 bases). Germline CDR1 reads LNHDA; CDR2 reads SQIVND (reference sequence). Trimming shortened V by 5 bases and J by 4 bases, and 15 bases separated the two germline ends. This CDR3 region has 15 residues. CDR3 DNA: TGTGCCAGTAGTTCCTGGGGGGGCTTTTACAATGAGCAGTTCTTC. Translation: CASSSWGGFYNEQFF.

This chain connects TRBV7-2 to TRBJ1-1; tentative D call: TRBD1 (5 bases). CDR3 length equals 16 residues. V lost 5 bases, J lost 1 base, and 17 bases lay in between. In germline, CDR1 is SGHTA, CDR2 FQGNSA. This CDR3 is CASSHGGPGGNTEAFF. The CDR3 DNA is TGTGCCAGCAGCCATGGGGGACCGGGGGGGAACACTGAAGCTTTCTTT.

The V and J genes are TRBV19 and TRBJ1-2, with no clear D. The CDR3 loop spans 15 amino acids. Germline V CDR1 and CDR2: LNHDA, SQIVND (reference sequence). The V gene lost 7 bases and the J gene lost 4 bases, with 19 bases spanning the gap. CDR3: CASKVAPTALYGYTF. In DNA form, the CDR3 reads TGTGCCAGTAAGGTAGCCCCGACGGCCCTCTATGGCTACACCTTC.

The gene calls are TRBV7-9 and TRBJ2-1; 7 bases are shared with TRBD2. The CDR3 sequence is 16 residues long. V trimming: 6 bases; J trimming: 2 bases; junction bases outside the gene matches: 10. Germline CDR1 is SEHNR and CDR2 is FQNEAQ (reference sequence). In DNA form, the CDR3 reads TGTGCCAGCAGTTTTTTCTGGGCGGGAGCCTACAATGAGCAGTTCTTC. Amino acid sequence: CASSFFWAGAYNEQFF.

This chain joins TRBV28 and TRBJ2-7, with a possible D match to TRBD2 (6 bases). Trimming took 6 bases from V and 4 from J, leaving 13 bases between them. Germline CDR1 and CDR2: MDHEN and SYDVKM. The CDR3 runs to 13 residues. CDR3 DNA: TGTGCCAGCAGGCGGGCCGGGGGTTACGAGCAGTACTTC. This translates into CASRRAGGYEQYF. Full variable domain (rest looked up from reference TRBV28 and TRBJ2-7): DVKVTQSSRYLVKRTGEKVFLECVQDMDHENMFWYRQDPGLGLRLIYFSYDVKMKEKGDIPEGYSVSREKKERFSLILESASTNQTSMYLCASRRAGGYEQYFGPGTRLTVT.

V gene TRBV7-9 combines with J gene TRBJ2-7; 7 positions match TRBD2. Trimming at V came to 5 bases and at J to 12 bases, leaving 7 bases not matched to a gene. The CDR3 totals 11 residues. Germline CDR1 SEHNR, CDR2 FQNEAQ (reference sequence). CDR3 protein: CASSTGGRGYF. The CDR3 nucleotides are TGTGCCAGCAGCACCGGGGGGAGAGGGTACTTC.

The sample holds a few counts of this clone. This sequence joins TRBV29-1 and TRBJ2-5; D is unclear. The CDR3 spans 11 residues. V was cut by 4 bases and J by 0 bases, with 3 bases left in between. Per germline, CDR1 SQVTM and CDR2 ANQGSEA. The CDR3 reads CSVVYQETQYF. The CDR3 coding sequence is TGCAGCGTTGTCTACCAAGAGACCCAGTACTTC.

V usage is TRBV11-3 and J usage is TRBJ2-2, with a possible D match to TRBD2 (6 bases). Trimming cost V 5 bases and J 0 bases, with 10 bases left between them. Germline CDR1 and CDR2: SGHNT and YENEEA. This CDR3 is 15 amino acids long. CDR3 sequence reads: CASSPGGTNTGELFF. The CDR3 DNA is TGTGCCAGCAGCCCCGGCGGGACGAACACCGGGGAGCTGTTTTTT.

This clone appeared a few times. CDR3 protein: CASRRGQGVEKLFF. The CDR3 DNA reads TGTGCCAGTAGGAGGGGACAGGGTGTAGAAAAACTGTTTTTT. This chain connects TRBV19 to TRBJ1-4, with 9 bases matching TRBD1. This CDR3 comprises 14 residues. Germline V CDR1 and CDR2: LNHDA, SQIVND (reference sequence). With 6 bases clipped from V and 8 bases from J, the junction kept 7 bases outside the gene matches.

A remark on this clone: In the same sample, other DNA sequences code for this CDR3. The chain combines TRBV5-5 with TRBJ2-5; D perhaps matches TRBD1 (5 bases). The germline V gene encodes CDR1 SGHKS and CDR2 YYEKEE (reference sequence). This CDR3 is 14 amino acids long. Trimming pared 2 bases from V and 5 bases from J, leaving 13 bases between. The CDR3: CASSLTGSQETQYF. Written as DNA, the CDR3 is TGTGCCAGCAGCTTAACAGGAAGCCAGGAGACCCAGTACTTC.

The chain combines TRBV6-1 with TRBJ1-4; D may be TRBD1 (6 bases). Trimming removed 7 bases at V and 8 bases at J, with 20 bases between. The CDR3 is 15 residues long. Germline CDR1 and CDR2: MNHNS and SASEGT. The CDR3 DNA sequence: TGTGCCAGCACCCGGGGGGCGGGGGGTGTAGAAAAACTGTTTTTT. This codes for CASTRGAGGVEKLFF.

This clone was counted between two and nine times. The chain is built from TRBV9 and TRBJ2-1, with a tentative D call TRBD2 (6 bases). This CDR3 spans 16 amino acids. Trimming took 3 bases from V and 0 from J, leaving 13 bases between them. CDR1 is SGDLS, CDR2 YYNGEE, per germline. CDR3: CASSAILAGSYNEQFF. As DNA, the CDR3 is TGTGCCAGCAGCGCGATACTAGCCGGCTCCTACAATGAGCAGTTCTTC.

The chain recombines TRBV18 with TRBJ2-2, with D hard to call. CDR1 KGHSH and CDR2 LQKENI come from the germline V gene. This CDR3 is built from 15 residues. Trimming removed 4 bases at V and 3 bases at J, with 12 bases between. CDR3 bases: TGTGCCAGCTCACTTGCGGCTCTCGACACCGGGGAGCTGTTTTTT. Translating gives CASSLAALDTGELFF. The full variable domain, its missing parts supplied by reference TRBV18 and TRBJ2-2, is NAGVMQNPRHLVRRRGQEARLRCSPMKGHSHVYWYRQLPEEGLKFMVYLQKENIIDESGMPKERFSAEFPKEGPSILRIQQVVRGDSAAYFCASSLAALDTGELFFGEGSRLTVL.

By share, this clone ranks as medium-sized (0.01 to 0.1%). The V gene is TRBV7-9, the J gene TRBJ2-2, with D possibly matching TRBD2 (6 bases). V was clipped by 4 bases and J by 7 bases, with 19 bases between them. The CDR3 has 16 amino acids. The germline V gene encodes CDR1 SEHNR and CDR2 FQNEAQ (reference sequence). The CDR3 DNA reads as TGTGCCAGCAGCTCTAGCGTCGGGATCAGGGTCGGGGAGCTGTTTTTT. This translates into CASSSSVGIRVGELFF.

This chain joins TRBV7-8 and TRBJ2-5; D possibly corresponds to TRBD1 (6 bases). The germline gives CDR1 SGHVS, CDR2 FQNEAQ. The CDR3 has 13 amino acids. The V end was cut by 4 bases, the J end by 4 bases, with 10 bases between. The CDR3 sequence is CASSSLQGETQYF. The CDR3 DNA follows: TGTGCCAGCAGCTCCCTACAGGGAGAGACCCAGTACTTC.

This chain connects TRBV9 to TRBJ2-3; TRBD2 agrees at 8 bases. Germline V CDR1 and CDR2: SGDLS, YYNGEE. V was pared by 0 bases and J by 3 bases, with 6 bases of the junction left unmatched. This CDR3 contains 16 residues. This CDR3 reads CASSVGPSGFTDTQYF. CDR3 nucleotides: TGTGCCAGCAGCGTAGGTCCTAGCGGGTTTACAGATACGCAGTATTTT.

The chain is built from TRBV6-1 and TRBJ2-1; TRBD1 matches at 10 bases. The J segment lost 6 bases and the V segment lost 6 bases, leaving 5 bases of the junction unmatched. The germline V gene has CDR1 MNHNS and CDR2 SASEGT. The CDR3 has 14 residues. The CDR3 region has the DNA TGTGCCAGCAGGTGGACAGGGGGGGGCAATGAGCAGTTCTTC. Amino acid sequence: CASRWTGGGNEQFF.

This clone was counted only a few times. The chain links TRBV20-1 to TRBJ2-5; the D gene is possibly TRBD1 (5 bases). Germline CDR1 and CDR2: DFQATT and SNEGSKA (reference sequence). There are 11 residues in the CDR3. V dropped 6 bases and J dropped 5 bases, with 10 bases sitting between them. The CDR3 protein is CSAHHRETQYF. The CDR3 coding sequence is TGCAGTGCCCACCACAGGGAGACCCAGTACTTC.

The chain recombines TRBV10-3 with TRBJ2-5, with TRBD1 as a possible D gene (5 bases). V dropped 6 bases and J dropped 8 bases, with 19 bases sitting between them. The V gene's germline CDR1 is ENHRY and CDR2 SYGVKD. The CDR3 covers 14 residues. CDR3 amino acids: CAISTTDDMITQYF. CDR3 coding DNA: TGTGCCATCAGCACGACAGACGATATGATAACCCAGTACTTC.

In its sample, this clone was seen once. The rearrangement links TRBV7-8 to TRBJ2-6; the D gene is possibly TRBD1 (6 bases). This CDR3 is 16 amino acids long. CDR1 and CDR2 from the germline V gene are SGHVS and FQNEAQ. V lost 5 bases and J 1 base, leaving 12 bases between the germline ends. CDR3 residues: CASSPRTASGANVLTF. The CDR3 nucleotides are TGTGCCAGCAGCCCGCGGACAGCTTCTGGGGCCAACGTCCTGACTTTC.

The rearrangement links TRBV4-2 to TRBJ1-6; possible D gene TRBD1, 5 bases. Per the germline V gene, CDR1 is LGHNA and CDR2 is YNFKEQ. The CDR3 sequence is 16 residues long. Trimming took 1 base from V and 9 from J, leaving 16 bases between them. The CDR3 region is CASSQGSGVGSSPLHF. CDR3 nucleotides: TGTGCCAGCAGCCAAGGTTCGGGGGTCGGGAGTTCACCCCTCCACTTT.

The V call is TRBV29-1, the J call TRBJ1-2; TRBD1 might be the D (6 bases). V was pared by 0 bases and J by 5 bases, with 10 bases between. Per germline, CDR1 SQVTM and CDR2 ANQGSEA. The CDR3 extends over 13 amino acids. Written as DNA, the CDR3 is TGCAGCGTTGAAGATTGGGGGCAATATGGCTACACCTTC. Its protein product is CSVEDWGQYGYTF. The full variable domain, in which reference TRBV29-1 and TRBJ1-2 provide the parts outside the CDR3, is SAVISQKPSRDICQRGTSLTIQCQVDSQVTMMFWYRQQPGQSLTLIATANQGSEATYESGFVIDKFPISRPNLTFSTLTVSNMSPEDSSIYLCSVEDWGQYGYTFGSGTRLTVV.

V usage is TRBV11-2 and J usage is TRBJ2-2; D is unresolved. There are 15 residues in the CDR3. CDR1 and CDR2 (germline): SGHAT, FQNNGV. V was trimmed by 4 bases and J by 1 base, leaving 10 bases between them. Here the CDR3 reads CASSSTPWNTGELFF. The DNA for the CDR3 is TGTGCCAGCAGCTCGACACCATGGAACACCGGGGAGCTGTTTTTT.

This clone appeared a few times. The rearrangement uses TRBV10-3 and TRBJ1-2; TRBD1 is a possible D gene (5 bases). The germline V gene encodes CDR1 ENHRY and CDR2 SYGVKD. V gave up 5 bases and J gave up 0 bases, with 7 bases separating them. The CDR3 has 13 residues. The CDR3 here is CAISKDTNYGYTF. The CDR3 DNA is TGTGCCATCAGTAAGGACACTAACTATGGCTACACCTTC.

In this sample, this clone turned up once. The V and J genes are TRBV29-1 and TRBJ2-4, with D unresolved. Germline V gene lookup returns CDR1 SQVTM and CDR2 ANQGSEA. Between the trimmed V and J ends, which lost 4 bases and 0 bases, there was a span of 7 bases. This CDR3 has 13 residues. The CDR3: CSVVSLAKNIQYF. CDR3 in DNA: TGCAGCGTTGTGAGTCTAGCCAAAAACATTCAGTACTTC.

This clone has just one count. The genes are TRBV15 and TRBJ2-5; 10 nucleotides line up with TRBD2. TRBJ2-7 explains the end of the DNA better; the J call may be wrong. Germline-derived CDR1 and CDR2 are LNHNV and YYDKDF (reference sequence). This CDR3 is built from 17 residues. The CDR3 sequence: CATSRDFGTSADYEQYF. The DNA of the CDR3 is TGTGCCACCAGCAGAGATTTTGGGACTAGCGCTGACTACGAGCAGTACTTC.

V gene TRBV5-1 combines with J gene TRBJ1-1; weak D call: TRBD1 (6 bases). This CDR3 contains 14 residues. V lost 4 bases and J lost 0, with 10 bases in between. CDR1 SGHRS and CDR2 YFSETQ come from the germline V gene. CDR3 sequence (DNA): TGCGCCAGCAGCCAGGGGATCATGAACACTGAAGCTTTCTTT. Translating gives CASSQGIMNTEAFF.

This chain connects TRBV20-1 to TRBJ1-2; TRBD1 matches at 7 bases. The germline CDR1 and CDR2 sequences are DFQATT and SNEGSKA (reference sequence). This CDR3 spans 11 amino acids. The CDR3 spells CSGGTAFGYTF. The CDR3 bases are TGCAGCGGTGGGACAGCCTTTGGCTACACCTTC.

The gene calls are TRBV9 and TRBJ1-4; a weak D match, TRBD1 (6 bases). This CDR3 is 13 amino acids long. The V gene lost 3 bases and the J gene lost 4 bases, with 7 bases spanning the gap. Germline CDR1 is SGDLS and CDR2 is YYNGEE. The CDR3 DNA follows: TGTGCCAGCAGCGCACAGGGTAATGAAAAACTGTTTTTT. Protein: CASSAQGNEKLFF.